This T cell receptor beta chain was observed in a study of shared clonotypes between healthy human individuals. General study findings and limits: Having only a few donors restricted how much genetic and exposure-history diversity was captured.

Sequenced by immunoSEQ multiplex PCR; TCRdb stores in-frame clones only, minus some. The table has 950,000 to 1,100,000 clones, 75% to 85% seen once. Regarding this clone: The antigen is not known.

Trimming at V came to 7 bases and at J to 2 bases, leaving 5 bases not matched to a gene. The germline gives CDR1 SGHTS, CDR2 YDEGEE. The length of the CDR3 is 16 residues. The origin of this receptor is a man aged 18 to 35 in good health. Some clones in this sample may be carry-over from other donors' samples. This chain links TRBV5-8 with TRBJ2-1; 14 bases map to TRBD2. Sample: memory CD4+ T cells from PBMCs. Subset: CD45RA-negative fraction. The CDR3 sequence is CASGETSGRAYNEQFF. The CDR3 DNA reads TGTGCCAGCGGTGAGACTAGCGGGAGGGCCTACAATGAGCAGTTCTTC.